The clone carrying this T cell receptor beta chain was seen ten or more times. The antigen is unknown. Per the germline V gene, CDR1 is DFQATT and CDR2 is SNEGSKA (reference sequence). The CDR3 consists of 15 residues. The V gene lost 5 bases and the J gene lost 4 bases, with 18 bases spanning the gap. Building the TCR beta libraries relied on iRepertoire HTBI primers, and CDR3 regions underwent Arm-PCR. A single record per CDR3 protein comes from TCRdb applying MiXCR to the multiplex PCR reads. The sample yields 450,000 or so distinct CDR3 sequences, approximately 23% seen once. This entry belongs to a study of regulatory T cells in long-lasting Graves disease. General study results and limits: TCR diversity was lower in persistent than newly diagnosed Graves' disease.

The sample's time point: persistent/refractory GD, antithyroid drugs over 5 years with positive TRAb. There was RNA extracted from PBMCs, and the TCR library was made from it. Patients with Graves' disease were diagnosed by American Thyroid Association guidelines. The source of the patients was an endocrinology department in Xi'an, China. The chain uses TRBV20-1 and TRBJ1-5; D is perhaps TRBD1 (5 bases). This receptor was identified in a female donor with Graves disease. The source was peripheral blood mononuclear cells (PBMCs), collected when the disease was refractory, from a patient treated with antithyroid drugs. DNA of the CDR3: TGCAGTGCTGGCCTGGTCCAGGGATCAAATCAGCCCCAGCATTTT. It yields the protein CSAGLVQGSNQPQHF.